What follows are 14 T cell receptor beta chains derived from one specimen sequenced in a study of T cell repertoires in cytomegalovirus infection. TCRdb passed the reads through MiXCR, listing each CDR3 protein once. The data hold more than 90,000 distinct CDR3 sequences, with about a tenth observed a single time. The antigens for these receptors are not known. Sequenced input: PBMCs, sequenced either directly or after in vitro stimulation (not recorded which). These receptors came from a human donor in good health (CMV status not recorded). Some clones in this sample may be carry-over from other donors' samples.

In this sample, this clonotype turned up many times. The chain has TRBV5-6 and TRBJ2-1, with a possible D match to TRBD2 (6 bases). The CDR3 contains 15 residues. V was trimmed by 0 bases and J by 4 bases, leaving 11 bases between them. The V gene's germline CDR1 is SGHDT and CDR2 YYEEEE. As DNA, the CDR3 is TGTGCCAGCAGCTTGGTATCAGGGAGGTACAATGAGCAGTTCTTC. Translated, it gives CASSLVSGRYNEQFF.

Many counts were recorded for this clonotype. The V gene is TRBV7-6, the J gene TRBJ2-4; perhaps TRBD1 as D (5 bases). Trimming took 1 base from V and 8 from J, leaving 12 bases between them. Germline loops: CDR1 SGHVS, CDR2 FNYEAQ. This CDR3 spans 14 amino acids. CDR3 region: CASSLGTPGDIQYF. CDR3 bases: TGTGCCAGCAGCTTAGGGACACCTGGGGACATTCAGTACTTC.

This clonotype was observed a handful of times. The CDR3 region has the DNA TGCGCCAGCAGCCAAGATGCGACTAGCAGCACAGATACGCAGTATTTT. Translation gives CASSQDATSSTDTQYF. This chain uses TRBV4-3 with TRBJ2-3, with 7 bases lining up with TRBD2. V lost 0 bases and J lost 0; bases outside the gene matches: 3. This CDR3 region has 16 residues. Germline CDR1 reads LGHNA; CDR2 reads YSLEER.

There are many counts of this clonotype. J is TRBJ2-7 and V is TRBV6-6, with 7 bases lining up with TRBD2. The CDR3 length is 18 residues. The J segment lost 0 bases and the V segment lost 0 bases, leaving 11 bases of the junction unmatched. Per the germline V gene, CDR1 is MNHNY and CDR2 is SVGAGI (reference sequence). The CDR3 DNA follows: TGTGCCAGCAGTTACTCCATTGCGGGAGACCCGAGCTCCTACGAGCAGTACGTC. It translates to CASSYSIAGDPSSYEQYV.

The sample holds many counts of this clonotype. The chain carries TRBV27 and TRBJ2-5; 7 nucleotides match TRBD1. Per germline, CDR1 MNHEY and CDR2 SMNVEV (reference sequence). The V and J ends lost 2 bases and 2 bases, in that order; junction bases with no gene match: 5. This CDR3 spans 15 amino acids. CDR3 in amino acids: CASSLRDRRQETQYF. CDR3 coding DNA: TGTGCCAGCAGTTTAAGGGACAGACGTCAAGAGACCCAGTACTTC.

This clonotype has ten or more counts. The chain joins TRBV7-2 to TRBJ1-1, with 8 bases lining up with TRBD1. The CDR3 consists of 15 residues. V shed 2 bases, J shed 4 bases, and the junction held 6 bases outside the gene matches. Germline lookup yields CDR1 SGHTA and CDR2 FQGNSA. CDR3 bases: TGTGCCAGCAGCTTAACGTCAGGGGGCAGCACTGAAGCTTTCTTT. This codes for CASSLTSGGSTEAFF.

The chain couples TRBV5-4 to TRBJ2-1; 8 bases match TRBD1. With V trimmed by 4 bases and J by 3 bases, 6 bases remained unmatched. This CDR3 spans 15 amino acids. From germline, CDR1 is SGHNT and CDR2 YYREEE (reference sequence). Here the CDR3 DNA reads TGTGCCAGCAGCGGGGGACAGGTAAGCTACAATGAGCAGTTCTTC. This translates into CASSGGQVSYNEQFF.

The sample holds a few counts of this clonotype. V usage is TRBV6-5 and J usage is TRBJ2-7; TRBD1 matches 10 bases. CDR1 is MNHEY, CDR2 SVGAGI, per germline. There are 14 residues in the CDR3. With V trimmed by 6 bases and J by 4 bases, 6 bases remained unmatched. CDR3 in DNA: TGTGCCAGCAGACGGGGGACAGGGGTATACGAGCAGTACTTC. Its protein is CASRRGTGVYEQYF.

This clonotype was detected many times. The chain's CDR3 is CASSLDPGRGETQYF. The CDR3 DNA is TGTGCCAGCAGCTTAGATCCGGGGAGGGGAGAGACCCAGTACTTC. V gene TRBV7-2 combines with J gene TRBJ2-5; 7 bases are a match to TRBD2. The CDR3 spans 15 residues. CDR1 SGHTA and CDR2 FQGNSA come from the germline V gene. V trimming: 1 base; J trimming: 4 bases; junction bases outside the gene matches: 6.

The sample holds many counts of this clonotype. The V gene is TRBV6-5, the J gene TRBJ1-4; TRBD1 aligns across 8 bases. There are 15 residues in the CDR3. V lost 0 bases and J lost 7; bases outside the gene matches: 4. Germline loops: CDR1 MNHEY, CDR2 SVGAGI. The CDR3 here is CASSYSDREIEKLFF. Here the CDR3 DNA reads TGTGCCAGCAGTTACTCGGACAGGGAGATTGAAAAACTGTTTTTT.

Ten or more counts support this clonotype. The chain is built from TRBV7-2 and TRBJ1-3, with D unresolved. CDR3 length: 15 amino acids. Per germline, CDR1 SGHTA and CDR2 FQGNSA. The germline V and J ends were trimmed by 2 bases and 0 bases, with 8 bases remaining between them. This CDR3 reads CASSLTVDSGNTIYF. Written as DNA, the CDR3 is TGTGCCAGCAGCTTAACGGTAGACTCTGGAAACACCATATATTTT.

This clonotype was counted many times. V is TRBV7-2 and J is TRBJ1-3, with D possibly TRBD1 on 5 matching bases. The length of the CDR3 is 15 residues. V was shortened by 5 bases and J by 4 bases, with 15 bases between the two germline ends. Germline-derived CDR1 and CDR2 are SGHTA and FQGNSA. CDR3 protein: CASSQFVRGGNTIYF. The CDR3 DNA reads as TGTGCCAGCAGCCAGTTTGTTAGGGGAGGAAACACCATATATTTT.

This clonotype occurred many times. In DNA form, the CDR3 reads TGTGCCACCAGCAGGCAACGACAGGGGGCAACTGGGGAGCTGTTTTTT. Encoded protein: CATSRQRQGATGELFF. V usage is TRBV15 and J usage is TRBJ2-2; TRBD1 matches 10 bases. Unmatched junction bases numbered 9, after V lost 3 bases and J lost 8 bases. Germline V CDR1 and CDR2: LNHNV, YYDKDF (reference sequence). The CDR3 extends over 16 amino acids.

This clonotype was counted ten times or more. The chain couples TRBV4-1 to TRBJ2-2, with 7 positions matching TRBD2. With V trimmed by 1 base and J by 7 bases, 9 bases remained unmatched. Looked up from germline, CDR1 is MGHRA and CDR2 is YSYEKL. The CDR3 consists of 16 residues. The CDR3 region is CASSQVGRERSGELFF. CDR3 coding DNA: TGCGCCAGCAGCCAAGTGGGGCGGGAGAGGAGCGGGGAGCTGTTTTTT.